The source of this T cell receptor beta chain is a study of blood T cell repertoires in COVID-19. Concerning this clone: Other DNA sequences of this sample code for an identical CDR3.

The CDR3 consists of 15 residues. V lost 4 bases, J lost 2 bases, and 3 bases stayed unmatched. CDR1 SGHRS and CDR2 YFSETQ come from the germline V gene. Libraries were prepared by immunoSEQ multiplex PCR; TCRdb keeps only in-frame clonotypes and omits some of them. The data contain around 500,000 clones, approximately 83% of them seen just once; the ten biggest clones take up approximately 2.9%. This TCR was recovered from a human donor in a cohort sampled during active COVID-19. This chain links TRBV5-1 with TRBJ2-3, with 11 bases matching TRBD2. Sequencing was carried out using peripheral blood. The CDR3 loop is CASSLGLADTDTQYF. CDR3 nucleotide sequence: TGCGCCAGCAGCCTGGGACTAGCGGACACAGATACGCAGTATTTT.